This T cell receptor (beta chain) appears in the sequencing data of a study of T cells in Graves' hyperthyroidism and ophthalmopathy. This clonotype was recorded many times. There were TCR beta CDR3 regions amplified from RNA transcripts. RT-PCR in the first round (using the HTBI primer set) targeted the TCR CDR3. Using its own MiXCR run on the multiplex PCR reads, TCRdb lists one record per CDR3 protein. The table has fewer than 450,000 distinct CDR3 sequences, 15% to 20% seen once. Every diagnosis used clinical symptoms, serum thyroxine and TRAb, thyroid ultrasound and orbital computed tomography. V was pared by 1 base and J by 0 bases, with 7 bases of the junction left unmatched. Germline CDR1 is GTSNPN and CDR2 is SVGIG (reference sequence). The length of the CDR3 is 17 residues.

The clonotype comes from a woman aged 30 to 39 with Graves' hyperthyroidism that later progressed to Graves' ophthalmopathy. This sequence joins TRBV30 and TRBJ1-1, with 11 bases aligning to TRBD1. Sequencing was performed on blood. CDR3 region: CAWSDGQGAVVNTEAFF. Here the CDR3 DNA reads TGTGCCTGGAGTGACGGACAGGGGGCCGTGGTGAACACTGAAGCTTTCTTT.